The clone carrying this T cell receptor beta chain showed up just once. Its target is not known. This specimen comes from a study of T cell responses to AZD1222 COVID-19 vaccine. Findings and caveats of the study: Spike-specific TCR breadth rose after two AZD1222 doses, and depth rose as well. Scientists sampled the repertoires only once the peak T cell response had passed. Seropositivity was recorded at baseline in only 5 or 6 AZD1222 recipients.

TCRdb's table, derived via immunoSEQ multiplex PCR, lists solely in-frame clones and lacks some. In the table there are approximately 90,000 clones, 90% of which are singletons. The CDR3 is made up of 15 amino acids. Per the germline V gene, CDR1 is MDHEN and CDR2 is SYDVKM. The V end was cut by 3 bases, the J end by 5 bases, with 11 bases between. Material: peripheral blood, obtained on day 0 of AZD1222 vaccination. This chain links TRBV28 with TRBJ1-6; D might be TRBD1 (6 bases). The sequence derives from an adult in good health. Written as DNA, the CDR3 is TGTGCCAGCAGTTTCGGCGGACAGAATAATTCACCCCTCCACTTT. Its protein product is CASSFGGQNNSPLHF.